This T cell receptor beta chain was profiled in a study of beta chain features in type 1 diabetes. On the study more broadly: Investigators examined 107,917,701 sorted cells across all samples. Points from the study as a whole: TCRB CDR3 length was moderately but significantly reduced in all four CD4+ subsets of Type 1 diabetes patients. Unsettled here was the matter of whether HLA type influences TCRB rearrangement. A PCR bias possibly favoring shorter templates would apply equally to patients and controls. Junctions at VDJ sites from type 1 diabetes patients had fewer insertions and more deletions.

The isolated RNA, all of it, was reverse transcribed, so expressed TCRB transcripts were what got sequenced. Generated by immunoSEQ multiplex PCR, the TCRdb table keeps only in-frame clones and is missing some. This table has 60,000 to 75,000 clones, roughly 49% appearing once. Germline V gives CDR1 MGHDK, CDR2 SYGVNS. The CDR3 is 15 amino acids. The V end lost 6 bases, the J end lost 5 bases, and 16 bases lay between the germline ends. Comments on this clone: Its cognate antigen is unknown.

The specimen was central memory CD4+ T cells from blood. The chain has TRBV25-1 and TRBJ1-4; D call uncertain. The source is a man between 25 and 39 years old with type 1 diabetes. The CDR3 DNA sequence: TGTGCCAGCAGCCAATTCGAGACCGGGAATGAAAAACTGTTTTTT. Its translation is CASSQFETGNEKLFF.